Ten or more counts support the clone carrying this T cell receptor beta chain. The antigen remains undetermined. V was pared by 5 bases and J by 7 bases, with 9 bases of the junction left unmatched. This CDR3 is built from 15 residues. The sample is drawn from a study of metastatic and nonmetastatic thyroid tumors. Study background: Repertoires from malignant and benign thyroid patients were compared across blood and tumor or nodule tissue. Findings and limits, study-wide: Malignant thyroid tumors reportedly had TCR beta diversity that was significantly higher than in benign nodules, in blood and tumor.

TCRdb reanalyzed the PCR reads via MiXCR. The sample includes roughly 30,000 clones, 11% of them seen just once. Every patient was untreated before thyroid surgery. The chain joins TRBV12-3 or TRBV12-4 to TRBJ1-2, with 11 bases lining up with TRBD1. This TCR derives from a female donor with papillary thyroid cancer or a benign thyroid nodule (not recorded which). Some clones in this sample may be carry-over from other donors' samples. Sequencing input: blood. CDR3 sequence (DNA): TGTGCCAGCAGTCCCTCAGGACAGGGGGCGGCTGGCTACACCTTC. Its protein is CASSPSGQGAAGYTF.